The T cell receptor (beta chain) described here comes from a study of T cells in Graves' hyperthyroidism and ophthalmopathy. This clonotype was observed at least ten times. A lack of ophthalmopathy progression within 18 months defined stable Graves' hyperthyroidism. The authors obtained PBMCs from over 8.5 ml of fresh peripheral blood. The CDR3 is 14 amino acids. V was trimmed by 6 bases and J by 0 bases, leaving 11 bases between them. RNA transcripts yielded amplified TCR beta CDR3 regions. The TCR CDR3 was amplified in a first-round RT-PCR using the HTBI primer set. From the multiplex PCR reads, TCRdb called clonotypes with MiXCR, one entry per CDR3 protein. The sample carries around 520,000 distinct CDR3 sequences, around an eighth recorded once.

Sample: blood. The rearrangement joins TRBV12-3 or TRBV12-4 to TRBJ2-5; no clear D. The TCR originated in a woman aged 18-29 years with Graves' hyperthyroidism. In DNA form, the CDR3 reads TGTGCCAGCAGCCGGAACAGAAACCAAGAGACCCAGTACTTC. It encodes CASSRNRNQETQYF.